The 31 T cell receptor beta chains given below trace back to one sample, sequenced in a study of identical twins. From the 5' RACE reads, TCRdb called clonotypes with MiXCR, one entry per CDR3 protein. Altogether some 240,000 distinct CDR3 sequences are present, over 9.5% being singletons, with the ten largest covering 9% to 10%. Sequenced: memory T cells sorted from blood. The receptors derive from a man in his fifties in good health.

The CDR3 nucleotides are TGTGCCAGCAGCTTAGACTCTAGTCCGGGAGGCAGCTACAATGAGCAGTTCTTC. It is translated as CASSLDSSPGGSYNEQFF. The rearrangement uses TRBV7-6 and TRBJ2-1; TRBD2 aligns across 7 bases. The germline V gene encodes CDR1 SGHVS and CDR2 FNYEAQ. The CDR3 totals 18 residues. Trimming cost V 1 base and J 3 bases; bases outside gene matches: 12. Filled out from reference TRBV7-6 and TRBJ2-1, the complete variable domain reads GAGVSQSPRYKVTKRGQDVALRCDPISGHVSLYWYRQALGQGPEFLTYFNYEAQQDKSGLPNDRFSAERPEGSISTLTIQRTEQRDSAMYRCASSLDSSPGGSYNEQFFGPGTRLTVL.

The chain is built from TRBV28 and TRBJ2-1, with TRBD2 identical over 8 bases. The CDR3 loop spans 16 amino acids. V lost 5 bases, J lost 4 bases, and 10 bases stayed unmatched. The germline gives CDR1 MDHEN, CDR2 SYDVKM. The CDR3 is CASSGLAGASYNEQFF. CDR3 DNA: TGTGCCAGCAGTGGGCTAGCGGGCGCCTCGTACAATGAGCAGTTCTTC. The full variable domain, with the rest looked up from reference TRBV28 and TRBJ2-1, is DVKVTQSSRYLVKRTGEKVFLECVQDMDHENMFWYRQDPGLGLRLIYFSYDVKMKEKGDIPEGYSVSREKKERFSLILESASTNQTSMYLCASSGLAGASYNEQFFGPGTRLTVL.

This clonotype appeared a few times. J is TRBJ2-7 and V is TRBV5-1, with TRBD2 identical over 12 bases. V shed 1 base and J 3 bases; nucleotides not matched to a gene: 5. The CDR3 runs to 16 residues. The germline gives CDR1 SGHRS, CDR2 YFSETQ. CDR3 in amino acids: CASSLSGLAGYYEQYF. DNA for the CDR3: TGCGCCAGCAGCTTGAGCGGACTAGCGGGGTACTACGAGCAGTACTTC.

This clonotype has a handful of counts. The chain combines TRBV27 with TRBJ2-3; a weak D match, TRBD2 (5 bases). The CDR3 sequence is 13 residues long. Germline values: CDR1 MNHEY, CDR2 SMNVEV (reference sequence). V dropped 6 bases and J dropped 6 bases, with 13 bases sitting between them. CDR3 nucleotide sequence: TGTGCCAGCAGCGCCCGGGGTTGGGATACGCAGTATTTT. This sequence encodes CASSARGWDTQYF.

The CDR3 sequence: CASSLGPGGNNEQFF. CDR3 nucleotide sequence: TGTGCCAGCAGCTTAGGCCCCGGGGGAAACAATGAGCAGTTCTTC. The V gene is TRBV7-8, the J gene TRBJ2-1; possibly TRBD2 for D (6 bases). The CDR3 is 15 residues long. Trimming took 1 base from V and 5 from J, leaving 12 bases between them. From germline, CDR1 is SGHVS and CDR2 FQNEAQ. The full variable domain, in which reference TRBV7-8 and TRBJ2-1 provide the parts outside the CDR3, is GAGVSQSPRYKVAKRGQDVALRCDPISGHVSLFWYQQALGQGPEFLTYFQNEAQLDKSGLPSDRFFAERPEGSVSTLKIQRTQQEDSAVYLCASSLGPGGNNEQFFGPGTRLTVL.

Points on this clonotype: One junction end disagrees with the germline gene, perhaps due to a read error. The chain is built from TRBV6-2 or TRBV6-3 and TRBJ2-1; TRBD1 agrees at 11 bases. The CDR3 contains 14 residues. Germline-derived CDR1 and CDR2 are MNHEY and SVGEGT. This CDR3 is CAIRLGQGGSETLF. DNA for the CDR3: TGTGCCATCCGCTTGGGACAGGGGGGATCGGAGACGCTCTTC.

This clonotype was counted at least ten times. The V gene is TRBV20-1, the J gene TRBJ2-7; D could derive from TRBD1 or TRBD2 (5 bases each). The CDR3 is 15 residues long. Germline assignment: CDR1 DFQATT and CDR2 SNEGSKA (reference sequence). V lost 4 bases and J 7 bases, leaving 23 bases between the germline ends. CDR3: CSAMGWDPGNREQYF. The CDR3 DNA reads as TGCAGTGCTATGGGATGGGACCCAGGCAATAGAGAGCAGTACTTC.

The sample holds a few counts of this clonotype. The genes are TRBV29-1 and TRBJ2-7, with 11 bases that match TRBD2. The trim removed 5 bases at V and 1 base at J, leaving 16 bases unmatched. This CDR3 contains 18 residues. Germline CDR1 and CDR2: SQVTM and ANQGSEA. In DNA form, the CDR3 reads TGCAGCGTTTCAGGAGGAACAGGGACTAGCGGAGATTCCTACGAGCAGTACTTC. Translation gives CSVSGGTGTSGDSYEQYF.

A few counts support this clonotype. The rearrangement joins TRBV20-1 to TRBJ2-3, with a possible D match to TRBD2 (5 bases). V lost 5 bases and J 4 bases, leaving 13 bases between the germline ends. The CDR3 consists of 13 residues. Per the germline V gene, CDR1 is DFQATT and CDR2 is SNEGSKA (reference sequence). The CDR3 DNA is TGCAGTGCTTTACGGGGATTACCAGATACGCAGTATTTT. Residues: CSALRGLPDTQYF.

In DNA form, the CDR3 reads TGTGCCAGCAGCCAAGTCCGTGCGGGCGCGACTAGTCGAGGGGAGACCCAGTACTTC. Its translation is CASSQVRAGATSRGETQYF. The chain employs TRBV4-2 and TRBJ2-5, with D possibly matching TRBD2 (6 bases). CDR1 is LGHNA, CDR2 YNFKEQ, per germline. This CDR3 is built from 19 residues. Between the trimmed V and J ends, which lost 1 base and 5 bases, there was a span of 26 bases.

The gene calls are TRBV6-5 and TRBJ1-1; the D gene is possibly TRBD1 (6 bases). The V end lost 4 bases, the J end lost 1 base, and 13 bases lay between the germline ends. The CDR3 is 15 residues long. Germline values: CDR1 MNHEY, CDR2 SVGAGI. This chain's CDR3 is CASSFGQTGNTEAFF. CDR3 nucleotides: TGTGCCAGCAGTTTCGGACAGACAGGGAACACTGAAGCTTTCTTT.

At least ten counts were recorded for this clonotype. The DNA of the CDR3 is TGCGCCAGCAGCCAAGGGGGACGGATCACAGATACGCAGTATTTT. It translates to CASSQGGRITDTQYF. The chain carries TRBV4-3 and TRBJ2-3; D tentatively reads TRBD1 or TRBD2 (5 bases each). Per the germline V gene, CDR1 is LGHNA and CDR2 is YSLEER. V was clipped by 1 base and J by 2 bases, with 10 bases between them. This CDR3 region has 15 residues.

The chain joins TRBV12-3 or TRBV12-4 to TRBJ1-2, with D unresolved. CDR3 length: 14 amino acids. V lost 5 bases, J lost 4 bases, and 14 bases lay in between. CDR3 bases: TGTGCCAGCAGTCCGCCTAGGGCCGTCTATGGCTACACCTTC. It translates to CASSPPRAVYGYTF.

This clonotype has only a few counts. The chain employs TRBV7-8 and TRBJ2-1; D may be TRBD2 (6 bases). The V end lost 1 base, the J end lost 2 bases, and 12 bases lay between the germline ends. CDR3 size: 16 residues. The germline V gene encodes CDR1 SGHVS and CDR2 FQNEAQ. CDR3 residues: CASSLVSGTTYNEQFF. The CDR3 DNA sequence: TGTGCCAGCAGCTTAGTTAGCGGAACTACCTACAATGAGCAGTTCTTC.

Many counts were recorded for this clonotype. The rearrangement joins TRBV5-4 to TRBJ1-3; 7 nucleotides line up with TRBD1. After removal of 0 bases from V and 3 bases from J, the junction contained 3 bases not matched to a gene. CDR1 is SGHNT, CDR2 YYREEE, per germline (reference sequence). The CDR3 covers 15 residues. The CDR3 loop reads CASSLDRGYGNTIYF. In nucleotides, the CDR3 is TGTGCCAGCAGCTTGGACAGGGGTTATGGAAACACCATATATTTT.

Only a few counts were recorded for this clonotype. For the CDR3, the DNA is TGTGCCAGCACCAGGGCCGGGAACAACTACGAGCAGTACTTC. Amino acids: CASTRAGNNYEQYF. The chain has TRBV12-3 or TRBV12-4 and TRBJ2-7; D may correspond to TRBD1 or TRBD2 (5 bases each). The CDR3 is 14 residues long. Trimming removed 7 bases at V and 3 bases at J, with 16 bases between.

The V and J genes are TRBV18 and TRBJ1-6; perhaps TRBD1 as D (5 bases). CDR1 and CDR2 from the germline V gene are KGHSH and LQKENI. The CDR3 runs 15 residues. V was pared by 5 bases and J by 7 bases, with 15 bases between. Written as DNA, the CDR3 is TGTGCCAGCTCAGAACGAGTCGGGGGGAATTCACCCCTCCACTTT. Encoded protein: CASSERVGGNSPLHF. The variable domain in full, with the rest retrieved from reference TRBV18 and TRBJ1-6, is NAGVMQNPRHLVRRRGQEARLRCSPMKGHSHVYWYRQLPEEGLKFMVYLQKENIIDESGMPKERFSAEFPKEGPSILRIQQVVRGDSAAYFCASSERVGGNSPLHFGNGTRLTVT.

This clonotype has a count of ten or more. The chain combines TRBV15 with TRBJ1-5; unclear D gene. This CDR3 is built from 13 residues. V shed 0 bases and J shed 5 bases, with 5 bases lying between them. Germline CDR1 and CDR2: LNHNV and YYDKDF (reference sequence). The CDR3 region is CATSREADQPQHF. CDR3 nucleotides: TGTGCCACCAGCAGAGAGGCTGATCAGCCCCAGCATTTT. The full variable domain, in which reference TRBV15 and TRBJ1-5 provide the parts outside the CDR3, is DAMVIQNPRYQVTQFGKPVTLSCSQTLNHNVMYWYQQKSSQAPKLLFHYYDKDFNNEADTPDNFQSRRPNTSFCFLDIRSPGLGDTAMYLCATSREADQPQHFGDGTRLSIL.

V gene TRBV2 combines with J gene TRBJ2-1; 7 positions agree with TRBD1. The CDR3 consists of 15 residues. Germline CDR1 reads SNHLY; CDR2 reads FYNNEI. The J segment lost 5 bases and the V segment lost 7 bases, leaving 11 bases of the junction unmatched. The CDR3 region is CASTQSGGPNNEQFF. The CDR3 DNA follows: TGTGCCAGCACGCAGTCAGGGGGTCCAAACAATGAGCAGTTCTTC.

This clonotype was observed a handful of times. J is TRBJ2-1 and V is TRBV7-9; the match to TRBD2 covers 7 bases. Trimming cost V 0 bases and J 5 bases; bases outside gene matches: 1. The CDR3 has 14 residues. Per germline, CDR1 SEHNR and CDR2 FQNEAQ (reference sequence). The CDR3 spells CASSLAGLDNEQFF. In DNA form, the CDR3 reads TGTGCCAGCAGCTTAGCAGGACTAGACAATGAGCAGTTCTTC.

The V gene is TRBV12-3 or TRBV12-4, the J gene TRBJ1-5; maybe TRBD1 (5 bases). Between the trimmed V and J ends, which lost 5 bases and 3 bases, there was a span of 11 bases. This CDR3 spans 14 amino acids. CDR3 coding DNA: TGTGCCAGCAGTGACAGCGAGACCAATCAGCCCCAGCATTTT. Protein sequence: CASSDSETNQPQHF.

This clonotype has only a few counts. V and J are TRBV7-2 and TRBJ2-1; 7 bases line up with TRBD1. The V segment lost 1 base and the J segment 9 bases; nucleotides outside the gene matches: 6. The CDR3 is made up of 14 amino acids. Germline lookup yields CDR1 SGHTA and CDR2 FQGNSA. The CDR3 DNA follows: TGTGCCAGCAGCTTAGGGGGACAGTCCAGTGAGCAGTTCTTC. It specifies CASSLGGQSSEQFF.

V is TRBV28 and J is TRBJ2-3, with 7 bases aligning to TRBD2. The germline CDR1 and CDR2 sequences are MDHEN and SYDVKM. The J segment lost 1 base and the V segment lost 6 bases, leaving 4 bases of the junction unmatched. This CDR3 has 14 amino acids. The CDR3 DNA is TGTGCCAGCAGAGTAAGCGGGGGCACAGATACGCAGTATTTT. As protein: CASRVSGGTDTQYF.

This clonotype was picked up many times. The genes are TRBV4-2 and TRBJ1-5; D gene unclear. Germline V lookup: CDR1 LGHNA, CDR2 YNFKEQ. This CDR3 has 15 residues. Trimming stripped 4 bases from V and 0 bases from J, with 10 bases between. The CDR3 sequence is CASSPQHNSNQPQHF. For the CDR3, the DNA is TGTGCCAGCAGCCCCCAACATAATAGCAATCAGCCCCAGCATTTT.

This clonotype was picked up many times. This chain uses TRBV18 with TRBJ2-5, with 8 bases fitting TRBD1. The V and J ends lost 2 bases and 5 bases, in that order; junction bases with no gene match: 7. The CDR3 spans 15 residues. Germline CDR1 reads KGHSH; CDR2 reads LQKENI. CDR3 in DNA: TGTGCCAGCTCACCAGCGACAGGGGCACGGGAGACCCAGTACTTC. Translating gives CASSPATGARETQYF.

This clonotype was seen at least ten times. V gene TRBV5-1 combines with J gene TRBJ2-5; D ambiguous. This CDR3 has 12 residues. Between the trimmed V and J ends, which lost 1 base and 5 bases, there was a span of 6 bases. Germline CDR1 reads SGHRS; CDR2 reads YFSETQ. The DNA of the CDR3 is TGCGCCAGCAGCTTGAGTAGGGAGACCCAGTACTTC. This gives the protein CASSLSRETQYF.

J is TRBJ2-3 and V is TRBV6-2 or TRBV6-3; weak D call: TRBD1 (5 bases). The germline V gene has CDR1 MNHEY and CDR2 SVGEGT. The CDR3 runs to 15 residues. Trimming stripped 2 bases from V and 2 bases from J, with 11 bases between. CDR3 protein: CASSYRGFPTDTQYF. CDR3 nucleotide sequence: TGTGCCAGCAGTTACAGGGGTTTCCCCACAGATACGCAGTATTTT.

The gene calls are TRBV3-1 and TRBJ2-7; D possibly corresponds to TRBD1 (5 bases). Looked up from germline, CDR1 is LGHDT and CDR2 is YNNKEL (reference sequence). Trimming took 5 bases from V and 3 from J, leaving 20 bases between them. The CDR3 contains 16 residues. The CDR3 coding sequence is TGTGCCAGCAGCTCGAAAACAGGACCTACCTACTACGAGCAGTACTTC. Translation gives CASSSKTGPTYYEQYF.

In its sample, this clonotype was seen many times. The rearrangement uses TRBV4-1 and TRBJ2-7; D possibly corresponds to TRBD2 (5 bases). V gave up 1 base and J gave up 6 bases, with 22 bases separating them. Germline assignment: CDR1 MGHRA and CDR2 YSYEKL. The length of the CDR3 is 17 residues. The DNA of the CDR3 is TGCGCCAGCAGCCAAGTCATCCTCCTCCGTATGGGGAGCGAGCAGTACTTC. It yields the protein CASSQVILLRMGSEQYF.

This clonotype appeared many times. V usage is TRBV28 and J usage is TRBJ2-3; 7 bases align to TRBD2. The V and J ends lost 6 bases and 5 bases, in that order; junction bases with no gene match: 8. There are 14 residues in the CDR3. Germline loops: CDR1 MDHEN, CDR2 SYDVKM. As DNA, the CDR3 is TGTGCCAGCAGCGCTAGCGGCCCCGTAGATACGCAGTATTTT. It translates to CASSASGPVDTQYF.

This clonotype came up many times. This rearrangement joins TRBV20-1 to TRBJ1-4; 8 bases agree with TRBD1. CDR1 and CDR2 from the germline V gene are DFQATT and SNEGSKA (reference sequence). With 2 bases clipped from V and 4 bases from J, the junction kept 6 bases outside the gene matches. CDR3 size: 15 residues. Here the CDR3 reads CSARLRGLGNEKLFF. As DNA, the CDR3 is TGCAGTGCTAGACTCAGGGGGCTCGGTAATGAAAAACTGTTTTTT.